In its sample, the clone carrying this T cell receptor beta chain was seen once. These data originate in a study of blood T cells in healthy people across ages. A second PCR, run for roughly 6 to 11 cycles, used a sample-barcoded 5' primer plus a J-beta primer mix. TCRdb ran MiXCR on the 5' RACE reads and lists one entry per CDR3 protein. Of hundreds of thousands of distinct CDR3 sequences listed, around three fifths are singletons. V was trimmed by 8 bases and J by 3 bases, leaving 8 bases between them. Germline V gene lookup returns CDR1 MDHEN and CDR2 SYDVKM. This CDR3 is 12 amino acids long. Every sample gave at least 5 micrograms of total RNA when it was extracted.

This sequence was found in a man aged 40-49 years in good health. V and J are TRBV28 and TRBJ1-5, with D uncertain. The sequenced material came from blood. The CDR3 loop reads CASDQANQPQHF. The CDR3 DNA reads as TGTGCCAGCGACCAGGCCAATCAGCCCCAGCATTTT.